The entry below describes one T cell receptor beta chain. What it binds is unknown. This sample was included in a study of T cell responses to AZD1222 COVID-19 vaccine. About the study: Doses given second, at about 4 or about 12 weeks, were pooled.

Data came from immunoSEQ multiplex PCR; TCRdb stores just in-frame clones and leaves some out. The profile covers 110,000 to 150,000 clones, with about 89% appearing a single time and approximately 4.5% taken by the ten largest. Study-wide results and limits: None of the repertoires were sampled until the peak T cell response had passed. White British ancestry dominated among donors, who included more females, and clonal diversity was possibly underestimated.

This TCR came from an adult in good health. Specimen: peripheral blood, collected on day 0 of AZD1222 vaccination.

CDR3 protein: CASSRQPAYTEAFF. CDR3 bases: TGTGCCAGCAGCCGGCAACCAGCCTACACTGAAGCTTTCTTT. The chain joins TRBV6-5 to TRBJ1-1, with D unresolved. The CDR3 consists of 14 residues. Trimming pared 6 bases from V and 3 bases from J, leaving 14 bases between. Germline V CDR1 and CDR2: MNHEY, SVGAGI.